The TCR beta chain described here comes from a study of breast tumors, draining lymph nodes, adjacent tissues. TCRdb used MiXCR to reprocess the multiplex PCR reads, holding one entry per CDR3 protein. The sample includes 25,000 to 40,000 distinct CDR3 sequences, approximately 63% seen only once; the top ten take over 15%. Germline loops: CDR1 KGHSH, CDR2 LQKENI. Trimming removed 5 bases from V and 4 bases from J, with 0 bases in between. The CDR3 totals 10 residues. The sample holds many counts of this clonotype. The chain recombines TRBV18 with TRBJ1-3; no reliable D call. The receptor was derived from a female donor with breast cancer. Some clones in this sample may be carry-over from other donors' samples. Sequenced material: breast tumor tissue. The CDR3 sequence: CASSGNTIYF. CDR3 sequence (DNA): TGTGCCAGCTCAGGAAACACCATATATTTT.